The rows below give T cell receptor beta chains drawn from one sample of a study of post-analysis software for immune sequencing data. MiXCR, run by TCRdb on the PCR reads, gives a single entry per CDR3 protein. The sample carries roughly 700,000 distinct CDR3 sequences, about 32% recorded once. The sequenced material came from blood. Every receptor here comes from a girl aged 5 to 17 with multiple sclerosis. CDR3s include the opening cysteine and the closing phenylalanine or tryptophan. Fields, in order: V gene, CDR3 length, CDR3 protein.

>TRBV4-2|14
CASSQPSLDTEAFF
>TRBV28|12
CASSGTEEKLFF
>TRBV6-6|16
CASSYSQGRSNQPQHF
>TRBV13|14
CASSPLGSMETQYF
>TRBV5-1|14
CASGDRERTDTQYF
>TRBV5-1|15
CASSWGDSPGDTQYF
>TRBV5-1|15
CASSSLANSYNEQYF
>TRBV10-3|14
CASHAGTGSHEQYF
>TRBV7-2|13
CASSPGTVETQYF
>TRBV18|16
CASSPGAGGPYNEQFF
>TRBV6-2/TRBV6-3|16
CASSYLASLQRDTQYF
>TRBV7-2|14
CASTIGTGGETQYF
>TRBV6-6|16
CASSRGQGARNSPLHF
>TRBV20-1|14
CSARPGTAFKGYTF
>TRBV7-2|13
CASSFRQITEAFF
>TRBV5-1|16
CASSRGGVGSNQPQHF
>TRBV29-1|15
CSALGGMSSYNEQFF
>TRBV12-3/TRBV12-4|11
CASSFFQPQHF
>TRBV5-1|15
CASSLDGRVDYGYTF
>TRBV7-2|15
CASSLDWTVQETQYF
>TRBV20-1|13
CSAREGCTDTQYF
>TRBV6-2/TRBV6-3|16
CASSRPEWSGTDTQYF
>TRBV29-1|12
CSVVVFQETQYF
>TRBV20-1|14
CSARDRTRRDTQYF
>TRBV9|13
CASSAKGNQPQHF
>TRBV7-2|14
CASSKDGSGGAQYF
>TRBV9|16
CASSDRDRGFTGELFF
>TRBV6-2/TRBV6-3|12
CARRGDRGEQYF
>TRBV19|15
CASSATGTQRNEQFF
>TRBV7-9|15
CASSLVGTMNTEAFF
>TRBV7-2|18
CASRRRELAGVGTGELFF
>TRBV5-1|15
CASSGASRIRDEQYF
>TRBV7-9|17
CASSKEGGSSAKNIQYF
>TRBV20-1|14
CSALPQGTNYGYTF
>TRBV15|15
CATTAGTHSYNEQFF
>TRBV28|15
CASRPRQTGAETQYF
>TRBV6-6|13
CASRPVSPGEQFF
>TRBV20-1|14
CSAPRTGAQETQYF
>TRBV7-2|14
CASSFSLGREVQYF
>TRBV4-3|15
CASSQASGRIGEQFF
>TRBV29-1|12
CSVDGGNEKLFF
>TRBV7-2|13
CASRPRVSYEQYF
>TRBV7-6|15
CASSLSQAHPNEQYF
>TRBV12-3/TRBV12-4|15
CASSLGVRGDYGYTF
>TRBV29-1|12
CSGGEANNEQFF
>TRBV7-2|15
CASSFGTGDNSPLHF